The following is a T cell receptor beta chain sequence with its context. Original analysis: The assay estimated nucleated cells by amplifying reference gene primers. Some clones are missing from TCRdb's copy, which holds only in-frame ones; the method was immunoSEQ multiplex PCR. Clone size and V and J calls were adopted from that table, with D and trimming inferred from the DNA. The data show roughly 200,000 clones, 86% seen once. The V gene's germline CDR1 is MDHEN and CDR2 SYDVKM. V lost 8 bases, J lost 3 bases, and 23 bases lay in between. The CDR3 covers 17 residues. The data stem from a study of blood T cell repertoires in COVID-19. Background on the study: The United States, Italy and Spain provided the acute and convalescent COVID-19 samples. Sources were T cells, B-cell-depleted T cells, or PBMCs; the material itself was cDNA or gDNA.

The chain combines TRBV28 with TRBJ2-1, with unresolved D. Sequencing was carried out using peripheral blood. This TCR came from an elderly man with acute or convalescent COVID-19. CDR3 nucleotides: TGTGCCAGCTTCCCCCTCCTCTTAGCTTCCTTCTACAATGAGCAGTTCTTC. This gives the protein CASFPLLLASFYNEQFF.